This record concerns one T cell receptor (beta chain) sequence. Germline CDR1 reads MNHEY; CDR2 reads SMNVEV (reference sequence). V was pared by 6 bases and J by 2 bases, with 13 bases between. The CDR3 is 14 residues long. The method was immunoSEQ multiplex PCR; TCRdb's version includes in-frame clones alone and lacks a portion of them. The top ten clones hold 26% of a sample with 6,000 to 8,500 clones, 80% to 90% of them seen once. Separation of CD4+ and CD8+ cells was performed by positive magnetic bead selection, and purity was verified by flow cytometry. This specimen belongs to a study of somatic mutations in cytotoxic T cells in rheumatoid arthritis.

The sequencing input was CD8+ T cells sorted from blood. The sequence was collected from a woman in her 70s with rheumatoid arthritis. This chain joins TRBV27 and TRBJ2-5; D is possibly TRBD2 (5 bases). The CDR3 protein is CASSPARGQETQYF. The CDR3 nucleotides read TGTGCCAGCAGCCCCGCTCGGGGTCAAGAGACCCAGTACTTC.